The rows below give T cell receptor beta chains drawn from one sample of a study of blood T cell repertoires in COVID-19. The assay was immunoSEQ multiplex PCR, and TCRdb's table has in-frame clones only and misses some. The sample consists of about 53,000 clones, just over 85% of them appearing once. The sequencing input was peripheral blood. These receptors all come from a man aged 80 or over with acute or convalescent COVID-19. Each CDR3 is given with its conserved first and last residue.

length	V	CDR3
14	TRBV7-9	CASSFFGGEETQYF
15	TRBV5-4	CASSSPGTSAYEQYF
14	TRBV3-1/TRBV3-2	CASSSSLGTDTQYF
15	TRBV7-9	CASSLSGTGTQPQHF
16	TRBV12-5	CASGRGLAGVTDTQYF
16	TRBV10-2	CASSETTPGQGFGYTF
14	TRBV2	CASSEKQGIYGYTF
14	TRBV15	CATSRYRREGEQYF
14	TRBV7-2	CASTAGVNNYGYTF
12	TRBV5-4	CASSLVGYGYTF
15	TRBV18	CASSIEGGGNQPQHF
13	TRBV11-3	CASSKRQGGELFF
15	TRBV5-4	CASSSRDTSSYEQYF
13	TRBV5-4	CASSEGGGYGYTF
13	TRBV18	CASSPGLSNEQFF
14	TRBV30	CAWSVFGGHSPLHF
15	TRBV20-1	CSAIEQLLLNYGYTF
14	TRBV6-2/TRBV6-3	CASSIPRANYGYTF
15	TRBV27	CASRNRDSATGELFF
15	TRBV3-1/TRBV3-2	CASSHSQGWQETQYF
15	TRBV5-6	CASSLLGQGQETQYF
15	TRBV19	CASSIQGMEGQTQYF
19	TRBV19	CASRHRPGLAGGQGYEQYF
13	TRBV10-1	CASQRGVGDTQYF
15	TRBV7-9	CASSSIREFYYGYTF
14	TRBV5-5	CASSLGQGNSPLHF
15	TRBV6-4	CASSSQGAPYNEQFF
14	TRBV6-1	CASSDNQVDYGYTF
14	TRBV7-2	CASSVQGVTYEQYF
13	TRBV6-1	CASSDNTYTEAFF
17	TRBV3-1/TRBV3-2	CASIRRGVGTRKETQYF
12	TRBV19	CASSPVNYGYTF
13	TRBV7-2	CASNRDRDQPQHF
15	TRBV10-3	CAISEGLAGKETQYF
17	TRBV5-4	CASSLDPQGLVTGELFF
16	TRBV7-6	CASSLWAGAANYGYTF
13	TRBV14	CASSKNRGTEAFF
15	TRBV9	CASSVGGQGGTEAFF
14	TRBV23-1	CASIPRDRRYGYTF
17	TRBV7-2	CASSLVGGGVAKNIQYF
18	TRBV6-2/TRBV6-3	CASSHTMRFQGKEETQYF
16	TRBV18	CASSPPRSFNLDTQYF
15	TRBV18	CASSPRPLAGGPEYF
15	TRBV18	CASSPPGGYNSPLHF
15	TRBV7-6	CASSLEHGGFGELFF
15	TRBV19	CASRHRGRDTGELFF
16	TRBV11-3	CASSPGQGVPWETQYF
14	TRBV7-8	CASSPGQMRETQYF
14	TRBV4-2	CASTDGTAYNEQFF
15	TRBV5-4	CASSSGQVILREAFF
16	TRBV6-2/TRBV6-3	CASSFPPGLGGNEQFF